The 23 T cell receptor beta chains in this list originate from one sample, sequenced in a study of T cell responses to AZD1222 COVID-19 vaccine. TCRdb's copy holds only in-frame clones and misses some; the assay was immunoSEQ multiplex PCR. The sample has under 130,000 clones, roughly 90% seen once. This specimen was peripheral blood, taken on day 0 of AZD1222 vaccination. The receptors originated from an adult in good health.

This chain joins TRBV28 and TRBJ1-2; 11 bases line up with TRBD1. The CDR3 sequence is 13 residues long. Germline V gives CDR1 MDHEN, CDR2 SYDVKM. With 6 bases clipped from V and 6 bases from J, the junction kept 3 bases outside the gene matches. This chain's CDR3 is CASRGQGDHGYTF. The CDR3 nucleotides are TGTGCCAGCAGGGGACAGGGGGACCATGGCTACACCTTC.

J is TRBJ2-2 and V is TRBV7-9, with 15 bases matching TRBD2. In germline, CDR1 is SEHNR, CDR2 FQNEAQ (reference sequence). The CDR3 loop spans 17 amino acids. V gave up 5 bases and J gave up 5 bases; unmatched junction bases: 6. CDR3 DNA sequence: TGTGCCAGCAGCATTGGACTAGCGGGAGGGGAGACCGGGGAGCTGTTTTTT. Its translation is CASSIGLAGGETGELFF. Filled out from reference TRBV7-9 and TRBJ2-2, the complete variable domain reads DTGVSQNPRHKITKRGQNVTFRCDPISEHNRLYWYRQTLGQGPEFLTYFQNEAQLEKSRLLSDRFSAERPKGSFSTLEIQRTEQGDSAMYLCASSIGLAGGETGELFFGEGSRLTVL.

This chain joins TRBV5-4 and TRBJ1-2; 7 nucleotides agree with TRBD1. The germline gives CDR1 SGHNT, CDR2 YYREEE (reference sequence). After removal of 3 bases from V and 2 bases from J, the junction contained 7 bases not matched to a gene. CDR3 length equals 15 residues. In DNA form, the CDR3 reads TGTGCCAGCAGCTCCGGTATGGGACAGAACTATGGCTACACCTTC. Encoded protein: CASSSGMGQNYGYTF.

The chain carries TRBV25-1 and TRBJ1-2; the D gene is possibly TRBD1 (5 bases). The V end was cut by 7 bases, the J end by 5 bases, with 11 bases between. The CDR3 runs to 12 residues. From germline, CDR1 is MGHDK and CDR2 SYGVNS. The CDR3 region is CASKTGGYGYTF. CDR3 sequence (DNA): TGTGCCAGCAAGACGGGGGGGTATGGCTACACCTTC.

The chain recombines TRBV11-2 with TRBJ2-7; 10 bases match TRBD1. CDR1 and CDR2 from the germline V gene are SGHAT and FQNNGV. The CDR3 is 12 residues long. V shed 6 bases, J shed 13 bases, and the junction held 9 bases outside the gene matches. CDR3 sequence: CASRETGGYLYF. The DNA of the CDR3 is TGTGCCAGCAGGGAGACAGGGGGCTACCTCTACTTC.

CDR3 sequence: CASSLAGLAKNIQYF. DNA for the CDR3: TGTGCCAGCAGCTTGGCGGGCCTAGCCAAAAACATTCAGTACTTC. The gene calls are TRBV5-6 and TRBJ2-4; D is unresolved. V lost 0 bases to trimming and J lost 0 bases, with 7 bases between them. The germline CDR1 and CDR2 sequences are SGHDT and YYEEEE. This CDR3 region has 15 residues. Complete variable domain (other parts from reference TRBV5-6 and TRBJ2-4): DAGVTQSPTHLIKTRGQQVTLRCSPKSGHDTVSWYQQALGQGPQFIFQYYEEEERQRGNFPDRFSGHQFPNYSSELNVNALLLGDSALYLCASSLAGLAKNIQYFGAGTRLSVL.

The chain carries TRBV6-4 and TRBJ2-2; 7 positions agree with TRBD1. CDR1 is MRHNA and CDR2 is SNTAGT in the germline V gene. This CDR3 is built from 17 residues. V trimming: 0 bases; J trimming: 4 bases; junction bases outside the gene matches: 8. The CDR3 nucleotides read TGTGCCAGCAGTGACTCGATTGAGGGGGCGGTCACCGGGGAGCTGTTTTTT. Its protein product is CASSDSIEGAVTGELFF.

The chain links TRBV5-4 to TRBJ2-5, with D possibly being TRBD1 (6 bases). The CDR3 spans 14 residues. CDR1 and CDR2 (germline): SGHNT, YYREEE (reference sequence). Trimming left V 6 bases short and J 3 bases short, with 15 bases between. CDR3 DNA sequence: TGTGCCAGCACTAAACCGGACAGTGAAGAGACCCAGTACTTC. Its translation: CASTKPDSEETQYF.

The J gene is TRBJ2-2, the V gene TRBV7-2; tentative D call: TRBD1 (5 bases). The germline gives CDR1 SGHTA, CDR2 FQGNSA. The CDR3 has 18 amino acids. V was clipped by 0 bases and J by 1 base, with 15 bases between them. This CDR3 reads CASSLAGFRGRNTGELFF. CDR3 coding DNA: TGTGCCAGCAGCTTAGCGGGGTTTAGGGGCCGGAACACCGGGGAGCTGTTTTTT.

This chain links TRBV5-5 with TRBJ2-5, with 7 bases aligning to TRBD1. The length of the CDR3 is 15 residues. The V gene's germline CDR1 is SGHKS and CDR2 YYEKEE (reference sequence). Losses at the gene ends were 5 bases for V and 4 bases for J; bases not matched to a gene: 11. CDR3 nucleotide sequence: TGTGCCAGCAGTCGGACAGGTCCCCAGAGAGAGACCCAGTACTTC. Protein: CASSRTGPQRETQYF.

The sample holds one count of this clone. CDR3 nucleotides: TGTGCCAGCAGCTTCCCCCCGGGTGGGGCTGAAGCTTTCTTT. Amino acids: CASSFPPGGAEAFF. The gene calls are TRBV7-9 and TRBJ1-1; D gene unclear. The germline V gene encodes CDR1 SEHNR and CDR2 FQNEAQ (reference sequence). The V gene lost 3 bases and the J gene lost 6 bases, with 14 bases spanning the gap. The CDR3 runs to 14 residues.

This chain uses TRBV2 with TRBJ2-3, with 8 bases fitting TRBD2. The V gene's germline CDR1 is SNHLY and CDR2 FYNNEI. The CDR3 has 12 residues. Here the CDR3 reads CASGRSTDTQYF. The CDR3 coding sequence is TGTGCAAGCGGGAGAAGCACAGATACGCAGTATTTT.

The genes are TRBV4-3 and TRBJ2-7; D is ambiguous. CDR3 size: 16 residues. Trimming left V 0 bases short and J 0 bases short, with 12 bases between. Per germline, CDR1 LGHNA and CDR2 YSLEER. The CDR3, as DNA: TGCGCCAGCAGCCAAGATCATAGTTATAGCTCCTACGAGCAGTACTTC. It specifies CASSQDHSYSSYEQYF.

The chain joins TRBV9 to TRBJ1-2, with TRBD1 as a possible D gene (5 bases). The CDR3 is 16 amino acids. In germline, CDR1 is SGDLS, CDR2 YYNGEE. V was cut by 0 bases and J by 6 bases, with 18 bases left in between. The CDR3 bases are TGTGCCAGCAGCGTAGATCCGGGACCCGAAAAGGATGGCTACACCTTC. This codes for CASSVDPGPEKDGYTF.

This rearrangement joins TRBV19 to TRBJ1-4; D is perhaps TRBD1 (6 bases). Per germline, CDR1 LNHDA and CDR2 SQIVND (reference sequence). This CDR3 is built from 17 residues. Trimming cost V 4 bases and J 5 bases, with 20 bases left between them. CDR3 nucleotide sequence: TGTGCCAGTAGTACCCTAGCCGGGACTGGGGGCAATGAAAAACTGTTTTTT. It specifies CASSTLAGTGGNEKLFF.

This rearrangement joins TRBV4-2 to TRBJ1-1; 7 positions agree with TRBD1. Trimming at V came to 5 bases and at J to 1 base, leaving 10 bases not matched to a gene. Germline V CDR1 and CDR2: LGHNA, YNFKEQ. This CDR3 spans 16 amino acids. The CDR3 bases are TGTGCCAGCAGCTCAGGTGACAGGGTCGCGAACACTGAAGCTTTCTTT. Its protein product is CASSSGDRVANTEAFF.

V usage is TRBV11-2 and J usage is TRBJ2-3; perhaps TRBD1 as D (6 bases). Germline assignment: CDR1 SGHAT and CDR2 FQNNGV. CDR3 length: 16 residues. Deletions cut 5 bases from V and 1 base from J, with 16 bases between. The CDR3 is CASSPWGRGGTDTQYF. The CDR3 nucleotides are TGTGCCAGCAGCCCCTGGGGGCGAGGGGGCACAGATACGCAGTATTTT.

J is TRBJ1-1 and V is TRBV5-1, with TRBD1 matching over 7 bases. Trimming at V came to 4 bases and at J to 0 bases, leaving 9 bases not matched to a gene. This CDR3 is 16 amino acids long. CDR1 is SGHRS and CDR2 is YFSETQ in the germline V gene. DNA for the CDR3: TGCGCCAGCAGCGGCGGCAAGGGGGCAATGAACACTGAAGCTTTCTTT. Residues: CASSGGKGAMNTEAFF.

The genes are TRBV18 and TRBJ2-7; tentatively, D is TRBD2 (6 bases). The germline CDR1 and CDR2 sequences are KGHSH and LQKENI. This CDR3 is built from 13 residues. Trimming took 2 bases from V and 6 from J, leaving 11 bases between them. Written as DNA, the CDR3 is TGTGCCAGCTCACCAACGGACGGGGGCGAGCAGTACTTC. This sequence encodes CASSPTDGGEQYF.

The CDR3 nucleotides are TGTGCCAGCAGACCAAACGCTCTAGCCGGCACTGAAGCTTTCTTT. Its translation: CASRPNALAGTEAFF. This chain connects TRBV6-5 to TRBJ1-1, with D hard to call. Per the germline V gene, CDR1 is MNHEY and CDR2 is SVGAGI. The CDR3 sequence is 15 residues long. V was clipped by 6 bases and J by 4 bases, with 18 bases between them.

The V gene is TRBV7-9, the J gene TRBJ2-7, with 7 nucleotides matching TRBD1. CDR3 length equals 16 residues. After removal of 5 bases from V and 0 bases from J, the junction contained 10 bases not matched to a gene. Germline lookup yields CDR1 SEHNR and CDR2 FQNEAQ (reference sequence). In DNA form, the CDR3 reads TGTGCCAGCAGCCTTACTACAGGGGTAAGCTCCTACGAGCAGTACTTC. Protein product: CASSLTTGVSSYEQYF.

The V gene is TRBV2, the J gene TRBJ2-5; D may correspond to TRBD1 or TRBD2 (5 bases each). The V end was cut by 4 bases, the J end by 7 bases, with 16 bases between. This CDR3 contains 14 residues. Germline loops: CDR1 SNHLY, CDR2 FYNNEI. In DNA, the CDR3 is TGTGCCAGCAGTGGGGATAGAGGGGTGGGGACCCAGTACTTC. Translating it yields CASSGDRGVGTQYF.

This sequence joins TRBV5-5 and TRBJ1-1; maybe TRBD1 (5 bases). V gave up 6 bases and J gave up 0 bases, with 12 bases separating them. Germline CDR1 reads SGHKS; CDR2 reads YYEKEE (reference sequence). This CDR3 is 14 amino acids long. The CDR3 reads CASNPGLMNTEAFF. The CDR3 DNA is TGTGCCAGCAACCCGGGACTAATGAACACTGAAGCTTTCTTT.